This entry is about one T cell receptor beta chain. The source of the sample is a study of control samples from healthy donors and cancer patients. Germline CDR1 SGHNT, CDR2 YENEEA. V lost 1 base, J lost 2 bases, and 6 bases stayed unmatched. The CDR3 spans 16 residues. Clones were read by immunoSEQ multiplex PCR, and TCRdb kept only the in-frame ones, dropping some. In the table there are fewer than 30,000 clones, 80% to 90% of which are singletons. The sequenced sample consisted of PBMCs. V and J are TRBV11-3 and TRBJ2-5, with 8 bases identical to TRBD1. The origin of this receptor is a woman between 40 and 55 years old with lung cancer. The CDR3 protein is CASSLGDRPPQETQYF. The CDR3 nucleotides are TGTGCCAGCAGCTTAGGGGACAGGCCCCCTCAAGAGACCCAGTACTTC.